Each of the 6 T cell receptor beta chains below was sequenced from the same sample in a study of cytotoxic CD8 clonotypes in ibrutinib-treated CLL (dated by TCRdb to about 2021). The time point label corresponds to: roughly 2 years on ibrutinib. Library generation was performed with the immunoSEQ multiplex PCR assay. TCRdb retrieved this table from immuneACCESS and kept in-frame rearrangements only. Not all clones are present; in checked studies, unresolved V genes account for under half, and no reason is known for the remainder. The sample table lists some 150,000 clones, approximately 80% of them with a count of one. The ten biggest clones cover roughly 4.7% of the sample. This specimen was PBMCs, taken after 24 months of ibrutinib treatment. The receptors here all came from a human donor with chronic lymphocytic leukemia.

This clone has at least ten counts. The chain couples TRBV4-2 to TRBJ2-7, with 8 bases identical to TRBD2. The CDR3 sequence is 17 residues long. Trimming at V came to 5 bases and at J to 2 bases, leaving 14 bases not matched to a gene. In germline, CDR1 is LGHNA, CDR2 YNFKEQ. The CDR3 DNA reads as TGTGCCAGCAGCATCGGCCCCCGAGTAGCGGGACCCTACGAGCAGTACTTC. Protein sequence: CASSIGPRVAGPYEQYF.

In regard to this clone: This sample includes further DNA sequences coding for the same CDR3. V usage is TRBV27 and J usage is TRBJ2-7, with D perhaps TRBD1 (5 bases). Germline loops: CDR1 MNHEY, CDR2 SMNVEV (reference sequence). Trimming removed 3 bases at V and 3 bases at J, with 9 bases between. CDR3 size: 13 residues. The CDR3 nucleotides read TGTGCCAGCAGTTTTTCTCAGGGCTACGAGCAGTACTTC. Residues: CASSFSQGYEQYF.

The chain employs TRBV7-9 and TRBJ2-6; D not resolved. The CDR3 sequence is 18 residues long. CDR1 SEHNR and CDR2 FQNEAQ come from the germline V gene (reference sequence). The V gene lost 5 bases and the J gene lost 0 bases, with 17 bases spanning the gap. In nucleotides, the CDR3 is TGTGCCAGCAGCCCCCGGGTGGGCAGAGCCTCTGGGGCCAACGTCCTGACTTTC. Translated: CASSPRVGRASGANVLTF.

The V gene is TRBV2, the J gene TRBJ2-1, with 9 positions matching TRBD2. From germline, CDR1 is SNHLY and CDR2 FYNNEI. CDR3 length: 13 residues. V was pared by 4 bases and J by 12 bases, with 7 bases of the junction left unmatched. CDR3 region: CASSAPPSGVQFF. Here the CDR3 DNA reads TGTGCCAGCAGTGCCCCCCCTAGCGGGGTGCAGTTCTTC.

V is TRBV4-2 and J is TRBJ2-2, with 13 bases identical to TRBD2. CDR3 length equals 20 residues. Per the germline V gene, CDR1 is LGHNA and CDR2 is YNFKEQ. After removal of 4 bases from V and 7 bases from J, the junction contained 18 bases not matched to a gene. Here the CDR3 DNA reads TGTGCCAGCAGCCGCCGGGGGGCCCGGACTAGCGGGGGCCATCTCGGGGAGCTGTTTTTT. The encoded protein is CASSRRGARTSGGHLGELFF.

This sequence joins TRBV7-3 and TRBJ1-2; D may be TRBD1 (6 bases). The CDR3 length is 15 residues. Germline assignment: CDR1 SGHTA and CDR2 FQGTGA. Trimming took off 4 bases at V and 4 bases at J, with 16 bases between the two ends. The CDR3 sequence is CASSSRQARPYGYTF. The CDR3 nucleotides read TGTGCCAGCAGCTCCCGACAGGCCCGCCCCTATGGCTACACCTTC.